This section outlines one TCR beta chain sequence together with its context. As yet, its antigen is unknown. Two or more post-ART PBMC samples, plus at least one pre-ART sample, were available for each donor. These data come from a study of long-term antiretroviral therapy in people with HIV. Study overall: The earliest samples came about a decade before the 2015 immediate-ART recommendation. Study observations and caveats: Pre-ART clonal expansion yielded clones that dominated the repertoire at all time points. Comparison with controls showed narrower CDR3 length ranges in HIV repertoires.

Germline V gives CDR1 SGHNT, CDR2 YENEEA. The V gene end was trimmed by 4 bases and the J gene end by 8 bases; junction bases not matched to a gene: 14. This CDR3 has 16 amino acids. The assay used was immunoSEQ (version v3.0), run at survey level. Using immunoSEQ multiplex PCR, the repertoire was profiled, and TCRdb retains in-frame clones only, with some absent. The sample lists 15,000 to 20,000 clones; over 70% were seen once. The TCR comes from a woman aged 40 to 50 with HIV. The chain employs TRBV11-3 and TRBJ1-1; TRBD1 matches 9 bases. Sequences were derived from unsorted PBMCs, sampled 2.3 years after starting antiretroviral therapy. The CDR3 loop reads CASSSGDRDPYNEAFF. The DNA for the CDR3 is TGTGCCAGCAGCTCCGGGGACAGGGACCCTTATAACGAAGCTTTCTTT.